Each of the 14 T cell receptor beta chains below was sequenced from the same sample in a study of cytomegalovirus exposure and HLA in healthy donors. Primers for the PCR totalled 60 Vbeta and 13 Jbeta. Here immunoSEQ multiplex PCR was the method, and the copy in TCRdb shows in-frame clones only, minus some. The sample includes 200,000 to 250,000 clones, roughly 80% seen only once; the top ten take 0.22%. The sample comprised PBMCs. These receptors were collected from a girl under 10 years old in good health and CMV-seronegative.

The chain carries TRBV6-6 and TRBJ1-2; D not certain. Trimming removed 4 bases from V and 6 bases from J, with 15 bases in between. This CDR3 is built from 14 residues. The germline V gene encodes CDR1 MNHNY and CDR2 SVGAGI (reference sequence). CDR3 sequence: CASSSEPPINGYTF. For the CDR3, the DNA is TGTGCCAGCAGTTCAGAACCCCCAATAAATGGCTACACCTTC.

This sequence joins TRBV6-5 and TRBJ2-7; 8 bases agree with TRBD1. The CDR3 totals 16 residues. V dropped 0 bases and J dropped 2; count of bases not matched to a gene: 6. Germline V gene data show CDR1 as MNHEY and CDR2 as SVGAGI. CDR3 residues: CASSYSRQGTTYEQYF. CDR3 nucleotide sequence: TGTGCCAGCAGTTACTCCCGACAGGGGACGACCTACGAGCAGTACTTC.

The V call is TRBV15, the J call TRBJ2-7, with 7 positions matching TRBD2. The germline CDR1 and CDR2 sequences are LNHNV and YYDKDF (reference sequence). J gave up 7 bases and V 5 bases, and 11 bases lay outside the gene matches. This CDR3 comprises 14 residues. The CDR3, as DNA: TGTGCCACCAGCCCCTATGGGGCAGCGGGGGAGCAGTACTTC. Protein: CATSPYGAAGEQYF.

The rearrangement links TRBV4-1 to TRBJ2-1; tentative D call: TRBD2 (6 bases). The V end lost 5 bases, the J end lost 0 bases, and 20 bases lay between the germline ends. Germline-derived CDR1 and CDR2 are MGHRA and YSYEKL. CDR3 length equals 18 residues. In DNA, the CDR3 is TGCGCCAGCAGCTACCGAGCCCGTGGGGGGAGCTCCTACAATGAGCAGTTCTTC. Translating gives CASSYRARGGSSYNEQFF.

The chain combines TRBV13 with TRBJ2-7; D may be TRBD1 (5 bases). With 4 bases removed from V and 6 bases from J, the gap between germline ends came to 10 bases. This CDR3 comprises 12 residues. Germline loops: CDR1 PRHDT, CDR2 FYEKMQ (reference sequence). The CDR3 sequence: CASSSRVGEQYF. CDR3 nucleotide sequence: TGTGCCAGCAGCTCCAGGGTTGGCGAGCAGTACTTC.

Here the CDR3 reads CASRTQGVEAFF. In DNA, the CDR3 is TGTGCCAGCAGGACACAGGGAGTTGAAGCTTTCTTT. The chain recombines TRBV25-1 with TRBJ1-1, with a tentative D call TRBD1 (6 bases). The ends were cut back, 6 bases at V and 7 bases at J, with 12 bases in the middle. This CDR3 is 12 amino acids long. The V gene's germline CDR1 is MGHDK and CDR2 SYGVNS. The variable domain in full, completed from reference TRBV25-1 and TRBJ1-1, reads EADIYQTPRYLVIGTGKKITLECSQTMGHDKMYWYQQDPGMELHLIHYSYGVNSTEKGDLSSESTVSRIRTEHFPLTLESARPSHTSQYLCASRTQGVEAFFGQGTRLTVV.

J is TRBJ2-3 and V is TRBV11-2, with TRBD2 identical over 10 bases. The ends lost 4 bases at V and 3 bases at J; junction bases unmatched: 7. Looked up from germline, CDR1 is SGHAT and CDR2 is FQNNGV. This CDR3 region has 16 residues. In DNA form, the CDR3 reads TGTGCCAGCAGCTCTATAGCGGGGGGCTTAACAGATACGCAGTATTTT. It encodes CASSSIAGGLTDTQYF.

The V gene is TRBV4-1, the J gene TRBJ2-2, with D perhaps matching TRBD2 (5 bases). V was pared by 1 base and J by 6 bases, with 15 bases between. The CDR3 length is 16 residues. The germline V gene encodes CDR1 MGHRA and CDR2 YSYEKL. In nucleotides, the CDR3 is TGCGCCAGCAGCCAAGCCATGAGGTACGGGGCCGGGGAGCTGTTTTTT. Its translation: CASSQAMRYGAGELFF.

The rearrangement uses TRBV4-2 and TRBJ1-1, with D possibly matching TRBD1 (6 bases). Germline CDR1 reads LGHNA; CDR2 reads YNFKEQ. This CDR3 spans 16 amino acids. V lost 0 bases and J 0 bases, leaving 11 bases between the germline ends. CDR3 residues: CASSQEAGAVNTEAFF. In DNA, the CDR3 is TGTGCCAGCAGCCAAGAGGCAGGGGCTGTGAACACTGAAGCTTTCTTT.

This clone was counted a few times. The genes are TRBV29-1 and TRBJ2-7, with TRBD2 matching 9 bases. This CDR3 comprises 14 residues. With V trimmed by 4 bases and J by 5 bases, 9 bases remained unmatched. The germline V gene encodes CDR1 SQVTM and CDR2 ANQGSEA. CDR3 nucleotides: TGCAGCGTTGGGACTCTAGCGGGAATCGACGAGCAGTACTTC. Translating it yields CSVGTLAGIDEQYF.

The chain uses TRBV2 and TRBJ2-3; 9 bases are a match to TRBD2. This CDR3 has 19 residues. Germline trimming cut 10 bases from V and 2 bases from J; bases unmatched to any gene: 22. CDR1 is SNHLY and CDR2 is FYNNEI in the germline V gene. CDR3 DNA sequence: TGTGCCATCCTAGGCGGGGGATGGACTAGCGACGGTGTCACAGATACGCAGTATTTT. Protein sequence: CAILGGGWTSDGVTDTQYF.

The rearrangement uses TRBV19 and TRBJ1-1; maybe TRBD1 (5 bases). Looked up from germline, CDR1 is LNHDA and CDR2 is SQIVND (reference sequence). Trimming pared 7 bases from V and 5 bases from J, leaving 14 bases between. This CDR3 has 13 amino acids. CDR3: CASKVGRGTEAFF. The CDR3 region has the DNA TGTGCCAGTAAAGTAGGTCGGGGGACTGAAGCTTTCTTT.

The rearrangement links TRBV12-5 to TRBJ1-5; D might be TRBD1 (6 bases). The germline V gene has CDR1 LGHNT and CDR2 FRNRAP. The CDR3 runs 16 residues. The V end lost 1 base, the J end lost 8 bases, and 18 bases lay between the germline ends. The CDR3 is CASGLAPQGPGEPQHF. The CDR3 DNA sequence: TGTGCTAGTGGTTTGGCGCCTCAGGGACCAGGGGAGCCCCAGCATTTT.

The chain carries TRBV6-5 and TRBJ2-1; 11 bases fit TRBD2. The CDR3 runs to 15 residues. Losses at the gene ends were 4 bases for V and 4 bases for J; bases not matched to a gene: 3. CDR1 is MNHEY and CDR2 is SVGAGI in the germline V gene. The CDR3 coding sequence is TGTGCCAGCAGTTCCACTAGCGGGAGTTACAATGAGCAGTTCTTC. Its protein is CASSSTSGSYNEQFF.